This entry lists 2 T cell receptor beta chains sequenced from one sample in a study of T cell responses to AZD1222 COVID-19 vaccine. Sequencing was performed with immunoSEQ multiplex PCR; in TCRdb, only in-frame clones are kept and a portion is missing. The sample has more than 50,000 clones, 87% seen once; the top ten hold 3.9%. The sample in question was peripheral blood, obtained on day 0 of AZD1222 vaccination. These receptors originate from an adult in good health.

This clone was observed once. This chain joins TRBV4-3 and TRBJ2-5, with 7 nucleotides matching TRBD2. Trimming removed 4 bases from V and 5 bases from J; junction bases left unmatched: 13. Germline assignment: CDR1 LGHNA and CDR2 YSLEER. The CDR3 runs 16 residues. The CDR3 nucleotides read TGCGCCAGCAGCCCAGGGTCACTAGCGTTGGGGGAGACCCAGTACTTC. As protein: CASSPGSLALGETQYF.

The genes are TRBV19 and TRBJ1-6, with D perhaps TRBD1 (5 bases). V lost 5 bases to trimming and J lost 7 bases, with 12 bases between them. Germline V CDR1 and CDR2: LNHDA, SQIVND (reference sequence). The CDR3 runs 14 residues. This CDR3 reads CASSVSGSNSPLHF. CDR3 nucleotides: TGTGCCAGTAGTGTGTCAGGGTCGAATTCACCCCTCCACTTT.